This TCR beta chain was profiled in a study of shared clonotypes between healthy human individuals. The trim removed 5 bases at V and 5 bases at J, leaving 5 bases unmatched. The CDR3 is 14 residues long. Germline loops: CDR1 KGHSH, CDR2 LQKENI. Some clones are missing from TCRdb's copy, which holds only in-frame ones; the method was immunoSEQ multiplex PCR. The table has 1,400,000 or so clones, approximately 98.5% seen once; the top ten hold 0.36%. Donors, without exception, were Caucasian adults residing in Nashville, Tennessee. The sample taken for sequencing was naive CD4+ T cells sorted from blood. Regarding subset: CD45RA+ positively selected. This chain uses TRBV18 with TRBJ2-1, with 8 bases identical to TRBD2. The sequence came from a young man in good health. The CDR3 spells CASSRLAPNNEQFF. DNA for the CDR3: TGTGCCAGCTCAAGACTAGCGCCTAACAATGAGCAGTTCTTC.